The next 3 T cell receptor beta chains were all read from a single sample in a study of T cell repertoires in cytomegalovirus infection. The antigens of these receptors remain unknown. TCRdb fed the reads into MiXCR, producing one record per CDR3 protein. Among approximately 500,000 distinct CDR3 sequences, about 33% were seen once, and the ten largest hold roughly 17%. Sequences were derived from cultured PBMCs, sampled from culture after CMV antigen stimulation. These receptors were obtained from a human donor in good health (CMV status not recorded). Some clones in this sample may be carry-over from other donors' samples.

The chain links TRBV19 to TRBJ2-7, with a weak D call TRBD2 (6 bases). V was cut by 7 bases and J by 4 bases, with 17 bases left in between. CDR3 length equals 14 residues. Germline V gene lookup returns CDR1 LNHDA and CDR2 SQIVND (reference sequence). This chain's CDR3 is CASMTGTDYYEQYV. The CDR3 DNA is TGTGCCAGTATGACCGGGACTGACTATTACGAGCAGTACGTC.

The sample holds a few counts of this clonotype. The J gene is TRBJ2-6, the V gene TRBV11-2, with D unclear. CDR3 length equals 13 residues. V was pared by 10 bases and J by 3 bases, with 10 bases between. Per germline, CDR1 SGHAT and CDR2 FQNNGV. The CDR3 nucleotides are TGTGCCACCGCACGGCTTGGGGCCAACGTCCTGACTTTC. It encodes CATARLGANVLTF.

J is TRBJ2-2 and V is TRBV7-9; 9 bases agree with TRBD1. Losses at the gene ends were 5 bases for V and 6 bases for J; bases not matched to a gene: 7. The CDR3 consists of 15 residues. Germline CDR1 and CDR2: SEHNR and FQNEAQ (reference sequence). The CDR3 protein is CASSPGDRASGELFF. CDR3 nucleotides: TGTGCCAGCAGCCCGGGGGACAGGGCATCCGGGGAGCTGTTTTTT.